This T cell receptor beta chain emerged from a study of CD8+CD57+ T cells in acquired aplastic anemia. This CDR3 contains 14 residues. Trimming took off 10 bases at V and 0 bases at J, with 14 bases between the two ends. Germline V lookup: CDR1 ENHRY, CDR2 SYGVKD. General study findings and limits: There were fewer than 35 CD8+ CDR3 sequences that occurred in both patients and controls.

This clonotype was recorded at least ten times. Its target is not known. Genomic DNA templated the TCR beta VDJ and CDR3 profiling. MiXCR was run by TCRdb on the reads, yielding one entry per CDR3 protein. The table lists 150,000 to 180,000 distinct CDR3 sequences, less than 60% of them singletons. Those patients picked for sequencing had displayed CD8+CD57+ cell expansion on flow cytometry. Each patient carried a diagnosis of severe acquired aplastic anemia. No patient had been given any therapy when blood was sampled. The sequencing input was sorted CD4+, CD8+, or CD8+CD57+ T cells (not recorded which) from PBMCs. The chain combines TRBV10-3 with TRBJ2-3, with D possibly being TRBD1 (7 bases). The clonotype originates from a human donor with aplastic anemia. The CDR3 reads CATQGGSSTDTQYF. The CDR3 DNA is TGTGCCACCCAGGGGGGTTCTAGCACAGATACGCAGTATTTT.